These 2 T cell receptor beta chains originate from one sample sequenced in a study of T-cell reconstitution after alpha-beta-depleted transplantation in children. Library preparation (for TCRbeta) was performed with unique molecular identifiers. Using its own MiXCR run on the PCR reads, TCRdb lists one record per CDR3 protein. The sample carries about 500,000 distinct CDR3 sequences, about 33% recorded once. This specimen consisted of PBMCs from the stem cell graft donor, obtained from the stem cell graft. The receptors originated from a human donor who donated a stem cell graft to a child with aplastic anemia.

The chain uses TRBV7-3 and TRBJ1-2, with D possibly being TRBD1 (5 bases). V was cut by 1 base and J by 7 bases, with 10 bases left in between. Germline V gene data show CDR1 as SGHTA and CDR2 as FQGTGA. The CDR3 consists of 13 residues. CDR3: CASSLKGEVGYTF. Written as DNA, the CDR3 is TGTGCCAGCAGCTTAAAAGGGGAGGTTGGCTACACCTTC. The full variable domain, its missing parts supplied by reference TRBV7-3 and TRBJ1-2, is GAGVSQTPSNKVTEKGKYVELRCDPISGHTALYWYRQSLGQGPEFLIYFQGTGAADDSGLPNDRFFAVRPEGSVSTLKIQRTERGDSAVYLCASSLKGEVGYTFGSGTRLTVV.

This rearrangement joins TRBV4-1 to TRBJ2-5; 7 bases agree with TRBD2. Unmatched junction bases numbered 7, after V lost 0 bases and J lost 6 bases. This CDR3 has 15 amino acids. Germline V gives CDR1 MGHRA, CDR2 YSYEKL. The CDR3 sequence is CASSQEGRAEKTQYF. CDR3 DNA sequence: TGCGCCAGCAGCCAAGAGGGGAGGGCCGAAAAGACCCAGTACTTC.